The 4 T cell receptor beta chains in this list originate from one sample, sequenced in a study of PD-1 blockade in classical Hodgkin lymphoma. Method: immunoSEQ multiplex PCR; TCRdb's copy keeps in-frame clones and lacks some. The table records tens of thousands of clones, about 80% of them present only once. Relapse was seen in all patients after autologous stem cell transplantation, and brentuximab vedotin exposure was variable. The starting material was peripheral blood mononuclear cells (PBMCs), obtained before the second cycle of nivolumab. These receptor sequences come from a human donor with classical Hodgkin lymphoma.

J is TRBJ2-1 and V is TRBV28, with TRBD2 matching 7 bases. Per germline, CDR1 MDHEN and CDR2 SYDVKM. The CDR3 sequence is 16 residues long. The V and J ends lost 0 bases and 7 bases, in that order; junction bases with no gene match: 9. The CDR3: CASSLWGGSRANEQFF. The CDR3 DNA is TGTGCCAGCAGTTTATGGGGGGGGAGTCGAGCGAATGAGCAGTTCTTC.

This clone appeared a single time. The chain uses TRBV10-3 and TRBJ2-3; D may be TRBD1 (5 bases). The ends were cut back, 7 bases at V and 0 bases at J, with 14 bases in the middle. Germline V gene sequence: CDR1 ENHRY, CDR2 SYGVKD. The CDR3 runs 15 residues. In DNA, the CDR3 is TGTGCCATCACCCCAGACAGTCTTAGCACAGATACGCAGTATTTT. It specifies CAITPDSLSTDTQYF.

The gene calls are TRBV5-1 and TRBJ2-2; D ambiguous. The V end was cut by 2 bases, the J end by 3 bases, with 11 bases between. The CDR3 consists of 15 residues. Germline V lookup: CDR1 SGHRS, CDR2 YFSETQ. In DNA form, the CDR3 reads TGCGCCAGCAGCTTTGGGCAGGTTGACACCGGGGAGCTGTTTTTT. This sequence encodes CASSFGQVDTGELFF.

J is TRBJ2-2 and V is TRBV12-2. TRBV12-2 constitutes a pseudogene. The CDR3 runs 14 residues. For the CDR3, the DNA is TGTGCAAGTCGCTTAGCCCTAGGGAACGGGGAGCTGTTTTTT. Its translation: CASRLALGNGELFF.